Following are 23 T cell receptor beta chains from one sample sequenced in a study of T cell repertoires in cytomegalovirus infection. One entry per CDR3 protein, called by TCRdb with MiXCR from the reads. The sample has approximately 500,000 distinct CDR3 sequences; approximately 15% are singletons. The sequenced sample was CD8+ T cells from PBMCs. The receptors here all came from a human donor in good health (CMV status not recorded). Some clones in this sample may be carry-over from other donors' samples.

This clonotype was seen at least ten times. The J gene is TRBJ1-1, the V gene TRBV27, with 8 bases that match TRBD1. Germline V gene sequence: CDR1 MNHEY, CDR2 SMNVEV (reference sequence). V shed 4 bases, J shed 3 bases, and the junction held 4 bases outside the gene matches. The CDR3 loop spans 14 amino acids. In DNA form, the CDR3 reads TGTGCCAGCAGTTCTACAGGGGGGTACACTGAAGCTTTCTTT. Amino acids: CASSSTGGYTEAFF.

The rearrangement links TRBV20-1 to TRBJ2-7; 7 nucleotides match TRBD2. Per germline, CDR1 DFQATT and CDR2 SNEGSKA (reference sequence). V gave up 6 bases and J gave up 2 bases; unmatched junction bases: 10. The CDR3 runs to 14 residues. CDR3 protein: CSALPKRDAYEQYF. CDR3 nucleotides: TGCAGTGCGTTACCGAAGCGGGACGCCTACGAGCAGTACTTC.

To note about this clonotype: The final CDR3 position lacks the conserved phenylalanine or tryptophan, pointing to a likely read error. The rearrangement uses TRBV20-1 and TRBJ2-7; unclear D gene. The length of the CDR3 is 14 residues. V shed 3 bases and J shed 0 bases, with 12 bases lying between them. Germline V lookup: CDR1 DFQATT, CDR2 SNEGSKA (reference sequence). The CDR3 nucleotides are TGCAGTGCTAGGCCGAGCCTGAGCTCCTACGAGCAGTACTTA. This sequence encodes CSARPSLSSYEQYL.

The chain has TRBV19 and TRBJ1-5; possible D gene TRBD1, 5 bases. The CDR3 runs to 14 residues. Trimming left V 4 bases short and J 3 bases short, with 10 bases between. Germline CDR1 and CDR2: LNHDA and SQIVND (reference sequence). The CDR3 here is CASSKQELNQPQHF. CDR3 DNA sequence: TGTGCCAGTAGTAAACAGGAGCTCAATCAGCCCCAGCATTTT. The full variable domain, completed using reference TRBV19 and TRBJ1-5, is DGGITQSPKYLFRKEGQNVTLSCEQNLNHDAMYWYRQDPGQGLRLIYYSQIVNDFQKGDIAEGYSVSREKKESFPLTVTSAQKNPTAFYLCASSKQELNQPQHFGDGTRLSIL.

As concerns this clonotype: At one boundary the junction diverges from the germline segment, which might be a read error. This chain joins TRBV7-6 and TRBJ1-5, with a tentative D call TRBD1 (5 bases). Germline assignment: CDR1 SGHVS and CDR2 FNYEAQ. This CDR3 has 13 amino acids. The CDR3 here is CASSLGGNQPPHF. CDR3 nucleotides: TGTGCCAGCAGCTTGGGGGGGAATCAGCCCCCGCATTTT.

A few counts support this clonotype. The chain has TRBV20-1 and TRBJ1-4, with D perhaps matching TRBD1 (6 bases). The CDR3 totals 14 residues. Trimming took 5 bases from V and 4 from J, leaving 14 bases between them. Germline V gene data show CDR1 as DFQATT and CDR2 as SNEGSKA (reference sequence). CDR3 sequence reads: CSAPRQVINEKLFF. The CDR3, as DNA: TGCAGTGCTCCCCGACAGGTGATTAATGAAAAACTGTTTTTT.

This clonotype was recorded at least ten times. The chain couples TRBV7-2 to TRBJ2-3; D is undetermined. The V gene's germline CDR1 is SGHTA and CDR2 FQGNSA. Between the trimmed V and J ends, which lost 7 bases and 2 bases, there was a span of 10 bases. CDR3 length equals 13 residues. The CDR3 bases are TGTGCCAGCACAACTTTCTTCACAGATACGCAGTATTTT. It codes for CASTTFFTDTQYF.

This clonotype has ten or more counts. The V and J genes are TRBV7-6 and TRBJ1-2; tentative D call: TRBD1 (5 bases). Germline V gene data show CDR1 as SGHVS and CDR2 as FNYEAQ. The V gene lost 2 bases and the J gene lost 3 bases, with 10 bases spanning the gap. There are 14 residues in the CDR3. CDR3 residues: CASSLRGTDYGYTF. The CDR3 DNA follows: TGTGCCAGCAGCTTACGGGGCACGGACTATGGCTACACCTTC.

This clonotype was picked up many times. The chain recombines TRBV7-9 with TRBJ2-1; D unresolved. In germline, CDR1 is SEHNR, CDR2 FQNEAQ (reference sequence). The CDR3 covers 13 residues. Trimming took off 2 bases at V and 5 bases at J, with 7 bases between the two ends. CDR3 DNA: TGTGCCAGCAGCTTAAGGTCAAACAATGAGCAGTTCTTC. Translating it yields CASSLRSNNEQFF.

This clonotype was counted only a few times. DNA for the CDR3: TGTGCCAGCAGCTTATACCGGGACAGGGGCAATCAGCCCCAGCATTTT. Translation: CASSLYRDRGNQPQHF. The genes are TRBV5-5 and TRBJ1-5; 9 nucleotides line up with TRBD1. V lost 2 bases, J lost 2 bases, and 5 bases stayed unmatched. CDR3 length: 16 residues. The germline V gene has CDR1 SGHKS and CDR2 YYEKEE (reference sequence).

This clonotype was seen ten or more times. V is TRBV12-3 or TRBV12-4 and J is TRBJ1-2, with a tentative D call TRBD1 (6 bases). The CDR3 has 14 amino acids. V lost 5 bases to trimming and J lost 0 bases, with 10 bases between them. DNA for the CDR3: TGTGCCAGCAGTGGGACAAGTGCTAACTATGGCTACACCTTC. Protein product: CASSGTSANYGYTF.

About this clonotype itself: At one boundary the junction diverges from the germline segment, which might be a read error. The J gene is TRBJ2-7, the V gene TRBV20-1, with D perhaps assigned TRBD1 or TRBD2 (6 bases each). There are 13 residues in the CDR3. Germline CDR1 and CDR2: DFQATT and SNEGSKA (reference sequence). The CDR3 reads CSGRGWGAYEQYF. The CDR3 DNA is TGCAGTGGTAGAGGTTGGGGGGCGTACGAGCAGTACTTC.

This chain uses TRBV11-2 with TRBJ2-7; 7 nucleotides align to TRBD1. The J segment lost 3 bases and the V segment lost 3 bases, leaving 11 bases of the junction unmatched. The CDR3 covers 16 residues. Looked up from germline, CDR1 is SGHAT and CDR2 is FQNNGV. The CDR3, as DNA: TGTGCCAGCAGCTTCGTGATTCAGGGACAGCACTACGAGCAGTACTTC. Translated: CASSFVIQGQHYEQYF.

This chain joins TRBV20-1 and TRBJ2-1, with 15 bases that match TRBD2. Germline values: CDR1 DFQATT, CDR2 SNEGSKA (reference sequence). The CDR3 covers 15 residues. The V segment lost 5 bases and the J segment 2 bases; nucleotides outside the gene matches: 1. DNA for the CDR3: TGCAGTGCTCGGACTAGCGGGGGGGCCTACAATGAGCAGTTCTTC. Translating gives CSARTSGGAYNEQFF.

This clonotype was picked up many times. For the CDR3, the DNA is TGTGCCAGCAGTGAATCGGAAGTCACTTACTATGGCTACACCTTC. This gives the protein CASSESEVTYYGYTF. V gene TRBV6-1 combines with J gene TRBJ1-2; D unclear. Germline V gene lookup returns CDR1 MNHNS and CDR2 SASEGT. V lost 2 bases to trimming and J lost 3 bases, with 13 bases between them. This CDR3 is 15 amino acids long.

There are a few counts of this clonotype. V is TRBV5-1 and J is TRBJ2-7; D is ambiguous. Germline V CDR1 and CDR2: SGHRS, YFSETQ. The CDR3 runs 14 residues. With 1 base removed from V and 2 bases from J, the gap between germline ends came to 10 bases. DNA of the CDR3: TGCGCCAGCAGCTTGACGGACCGCCCCTACGAGCAGTACTTC. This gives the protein CASSLTDRPYEQYF.

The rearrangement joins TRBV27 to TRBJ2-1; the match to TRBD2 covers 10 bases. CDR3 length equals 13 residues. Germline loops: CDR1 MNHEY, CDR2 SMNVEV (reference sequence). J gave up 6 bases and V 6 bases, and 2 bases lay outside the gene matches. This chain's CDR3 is CASRWTSGNEQFF. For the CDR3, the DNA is TGTGCCAGCAGGTGGACTAGCGGCAATGAGCAGTTCTTC.

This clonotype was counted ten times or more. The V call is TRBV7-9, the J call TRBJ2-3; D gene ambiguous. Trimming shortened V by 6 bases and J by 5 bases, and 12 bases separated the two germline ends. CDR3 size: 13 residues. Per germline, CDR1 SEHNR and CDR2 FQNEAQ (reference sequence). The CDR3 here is CASRNPEVDTQYF. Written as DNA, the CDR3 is TGTGCCAGCAGAAACCCCGAGGTAGATACGCAGTATTTT.

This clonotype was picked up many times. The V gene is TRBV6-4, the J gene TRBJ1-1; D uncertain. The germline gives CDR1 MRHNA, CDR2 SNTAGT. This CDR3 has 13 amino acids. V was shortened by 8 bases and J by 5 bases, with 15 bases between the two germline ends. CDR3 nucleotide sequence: TGTGCCAGCTCGCCTGTCGTGGGGACTGAAGCTTTCTTT. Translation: CASSPVVGTEAFF.

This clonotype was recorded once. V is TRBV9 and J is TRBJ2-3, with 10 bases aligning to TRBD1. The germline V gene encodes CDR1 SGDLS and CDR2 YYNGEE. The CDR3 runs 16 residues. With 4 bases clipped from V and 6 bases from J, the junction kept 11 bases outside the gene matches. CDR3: CASSKEGTGVADTQYF. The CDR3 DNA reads TGTGCCAGCAGCAAAGAGGGGACAGGGGTTGCTGATACGCAGTATTTT.

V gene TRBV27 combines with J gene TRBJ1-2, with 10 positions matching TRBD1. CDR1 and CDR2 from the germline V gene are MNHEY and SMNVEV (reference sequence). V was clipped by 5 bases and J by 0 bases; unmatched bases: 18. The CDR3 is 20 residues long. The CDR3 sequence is CASSQGIPPGQGKSNYGYTF. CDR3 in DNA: TGTGCCAGCAGTCAGGGGATCCCACCGGGACAGGGGAAATCTAACTATGGCTACACCTTC.

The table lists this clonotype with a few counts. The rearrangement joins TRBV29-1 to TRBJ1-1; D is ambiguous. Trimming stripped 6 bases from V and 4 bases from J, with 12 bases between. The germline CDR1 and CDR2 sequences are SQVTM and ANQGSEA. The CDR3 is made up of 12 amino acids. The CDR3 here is CSVLSAPTEAFF. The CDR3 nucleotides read TGCAGCGTCCTTAGCGCGCCCACTGAAGCTTTCTTT.

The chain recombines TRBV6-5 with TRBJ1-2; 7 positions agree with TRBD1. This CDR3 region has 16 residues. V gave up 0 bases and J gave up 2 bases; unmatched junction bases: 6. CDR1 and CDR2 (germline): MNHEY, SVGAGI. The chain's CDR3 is CASSYSGTAANYGYTF. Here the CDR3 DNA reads TGTGCCAGCAGTTACTCCGGGACAGCGGCGAACTATGGCTACACCTTC.